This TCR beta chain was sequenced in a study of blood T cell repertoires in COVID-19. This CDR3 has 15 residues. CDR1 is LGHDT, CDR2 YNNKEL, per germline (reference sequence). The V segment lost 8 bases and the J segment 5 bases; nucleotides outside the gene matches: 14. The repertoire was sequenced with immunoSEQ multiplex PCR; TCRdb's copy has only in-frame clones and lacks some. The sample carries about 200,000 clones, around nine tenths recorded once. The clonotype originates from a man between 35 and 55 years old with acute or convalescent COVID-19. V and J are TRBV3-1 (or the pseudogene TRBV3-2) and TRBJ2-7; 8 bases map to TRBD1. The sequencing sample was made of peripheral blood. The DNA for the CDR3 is TGTGCCAGCGGACCCAGGGGGACAGGTATCAACGAGCAGTACTTC. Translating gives CASGPRGTGINEQYF.